The T cell receptor beta chain described here comes from a study of Ad26.COV2.S vaccination and SARS-CoV-2 variants. TCRdb keeps only in-frame clones here, not all; method: immunoSEQ multiplex PCR. Of roughly 400,000 clones in the sample, 92% were seen once. The CDR3 has 16 residues. Germline V gene sequence: CDR1 SGHDN, CDR2 FVKESK. Trimming stripped 6 bases from V and 0 bases from J, with 15 bases between. Treatment in this sample: around 19 received Ad26.COV2.S at low or high dose, single or two shots; roughly five received placebo; per-sample allocation not given. Sample collection was performed on day 63 after the first vaccine or placebo injection. This vaccine is an Ad26 vector that expresses the Wuhan-strain SARS-CoV-2 spike.

The chain couples TRBV14 to TRBJ1-3; D unclear. The receptor was isolated from a person between 18 and 65 years old who received the Ad26.COV2.S COVID-19 vaccine or a placebo. The specimen was peripheral blood, collected in a trial of Ad26.COV2.S vaccine versus placebo. The CDR3 is CASRPTEGASGNTIYF. The CDR3 DNA is TGTGCCAGCAGACCGACGGAGGGCGCCTCTGGAAACACCATATATTTT.